Listed below are T cell receptor beta chains from one sample, sequenced in a study of T cell responses to AZD1222 COVID-19 vaccine. Clones were sequenced by immunoSEQ multiplex PCR, and TCRdb holds only the in-frame ones, with some missing. The sample shows 150,000 to 200,000 clones, 90% of them seen only once. The specimen was peripheral blood, collected on day 0 of AZD1222 vaccination. These receptors came from an adult in good health. Both conserved end residues are part of each CDR3. The D gene is left open where the match is weak. Only some rows state a clone size, as once, few, many or a class for expanded clones.

V gene: TRBV28; D gene: TRBD1; CDR3 length: 12; clone size: .; J gene: TRBJ1-2; CDR3 DNA: TGTGCCAGCAGTTGGACAGGGGACGGCTACACCTTC; CDR3 protein: CASSWTGDGYTF
V gene: TRBV6-5; D gene: .; CDR3 length: 14; clone size: .; J gene: TRBJ1-5; CDR3 DNA: TGTGCCAGCAGCAACCTAGGCGCGAATCAGCCCCAGCATTTT; CDR3 protein: CASSNLGANQPQHF
V gene: TRBV7-2; D gene: .; CDR3 length: 13; clone size: .; J gene: TRBJ1-5; CDR3 DNA: TGTGCCAGCAGCCCAGAGGGCGGTCAGCCCCAGCATTTT; CDR3 protein: CASSPEGGQPQHF
V gene: TRBV5-5; D gene: TRBD2; CDR3 length: 16; clone size: .; J gene: TRBJ2-7; CDR3 DNA: TGTGCCAGCAGCGTCCTCCTAGCGGCTGGCTCCTACGAGCAGTACTTC; CDR3 protein: CASSVLLAAGSYEQYF
V gene: TRBV28; D gene: .; CDR3 length: 16; clone size: .; J gene: TRBJ1-2; CDR3 DNA: TGTGCCAGCCAGAGCCCGGGCCCGATGAGGTACTATGGCTACACCTTC; CDR3 protein: CASQSPGPMRYYGYTF
V gene: TRBV18; D gene: .; CDR3 length: 16; clone size: few; J gene: TRBJ2-7; CDR3 DNA: TGTGCCAGCTCACCAGTAAATGGGGGCCACTCCTACGAGCAGTACTTC; CDR3 protein: CASSPVNGGHSYEQYF
V gene: TRBV5-5; D gene: .; CDR3 length: 17; clone size: .; J gene: TRBJ2-4; CDR3 DNA: TGTGCCAGCAGCCCCCATGGGGCTCCAGGGGCCAAAAACATTCAGTACTTC; CDR3 protein: CASSPHGAPGAKNIQYF
V gene: TRBV19; D gene: TRBD2; CDR3 length: 16; clone size: .; J gene: TRBJ2-1; CDR3 DNA: TGTGCCAGTAGTACAATTCCGGGACTAGCGGGCAATGAGCAGTTCTTC; CDR3 protein: CASSTIPGLAGNEQFF
V gene: TRBV18; D gene: .; CDR3 length: 15; clone size: .; J gene: TRBJ2-7; CDR3 DNA: TGTGCCAGCTCAGCAAGACAGGAGGTCTCCTACGAGCAGTACTTC; CDR3 protein: CASSARQEVSYEQYF
V gene: TRBV28; D gene: .; CDR3 length: 14; clone size: .; J gene: TRBJ1-2; CDR3 DNA: TGTGCCAGCAGTTTAGAGGACCTACGGTATGGCTACACCTTC; CDR3 protein: CASSLEDLRYGYTF
V gene: TRBV2; D gene: .; CDR3 length: 13; clone size: .; J gene: TRBJ1-1; CDR3 DNA: TGTGCCAGCAGCTCAGGGGAAAACACTGAAGCTTTCTTT; CDR3 protein: CASSSGENTEAFF
V gene: TRBV6-2/TRBV6-3; D gene: .; CDR3 length: 11; clone size: .; J gene: TRBJ2-7; CDR3 DNA: TGTGCCAGCAGCTCACCGGGACTTCAGTACTTC; CDR3 protein: CASSSPGLQYF
V gene: TRBV6-1; D gene: .; CDR3 length: 16; clone size: once; J gene: TRBJ1-5; CDR3 DNA: TGTGCCAGCAGTGAAAACAGGGTCACCACCAACCGGCCCCAGCATTTT; CDR3 protein: CASSENRVTTNRPQHF
V gene: TRBV2; D gene: TRBD1; CDR3 length: 15; clone size: .; J gene: TRBJ1-4; CDR3 DNA: TGTGCCAGCAGTGCATCCGGGACAGGGAGTGAAAAACTGTTTTTT; CDR3 protein: CASSASGTGSEKLFF
V gene: TRBV30; D gene: TRBD1; CDR3 length: 15; clone size: .; J gene: TRBJ1-2; CDR3 DNA: TGTGCCTGGGGGGACAGGGGGCGCAGGGTCTATGGCTACACCTTC; CDR3 protein: CAWGDRGRRVYGYTF
V gene: TRBV12-3/TRBV12-4; D gene: .; CDR3 length: 13; clone size: .; J gene: TRBJ2-5; CDR3 DNA: TGTGCCAGCAGTTTCGTGCCTGAAGAGACCCAGTACTTC; CDR3 protein: CASSFVPEETQYF
V gene: TRBV14; D gene: .; CDR3 length: 12; clone size: .; J gene: TRBJ1-2; CDR3 DNA: TGTGCCAGCAGCCGGGGTAATTATGGCTACACCTTC; CDR3 protein: CASSRGNYGYTF
V gene: TRBV12-5; D gene: .; CDR3 length: 13; clone size: once; J gene: TRBJ1-5; CDR3 DNA: TGTGCTAGTGGTTTATCAGAAAATCAGCCCCAGCATTTT; CDR3 protein: CASGLSENQPQHF
V gene: TRBV7-2; D gene: TRBD1; CDR3 length: 15; clone size: .; J gene: TRBJ1-5; CDR3 DNA: TGTGCCAGCAGCTTAACAACAGGGGGCGATCAGCCCCAGCATTTT; CDR3 protein: CASSLTTGGDQPQHF
V gene: TRBV30; D gene: TRBD1; CDR3 length: 16; clone size: .; J gene: TRBJ1-2; CDR3 DNA: TGTGCCTGGAGAATACGGCTCGGAGGGGGCCACTATGGCTACACCTTC; CDR3 protein: CAWRIRLGGGHYGYTF
V gene: TRBV24-1; D gene: .; CDR3 length: 14; clone size: .; J gene: TRBJ2-3; CDR3 DNA: TGTGCCACCAGTGATCCGGGGGGCCCGGATACGCAGTATTTT; CDR3 protein: CATSDPGGPDTQYF
V gene: TRBV28; D gene: .; CDR3 length: 11; clone size: .; J gene: TRBJ2-5; CDR3 DNA: TGTGCCAGCGGCCCTGCGAGGACCCAGTACTTC; CDR3 protein: CASGPARTQYF
V gene: TRBV28; D gene: .; CDR3 length: 11; clone size: few; J gene: TRBJ1-5; CDR3 DNA: TGTGCCAGCAGTGTTAATCAGCCCCAGCATTTT; CDR3 protein: CASSVNQPQHF
V gene: TRBV19; D gene: TRBD1; CDR3 length: 13; clone size: .; J gene: TRBJ2-5; CDR3 DNA: TGTGCCAGTAGTCCGGACAGGGTTGGGACCCAGTACTTC; CDR3 protein: CASSPDRVGTQYF
V gene: TRBV28; D gene: TRBD1; CDR3 length: 16; clone size: .; J gene: TRBJ1-4; CDR3 DNA: TGTGCCAGCAGTCTCGATTCCGGGACAGGGGGCGAAAAACTGTTTTTT; CDR3 protein: CASSLDSGTGGEKLFF
V gene: TRBV7-9; D gene: .; CDR3 length: 15; clone size: .; J gene: TRBJ1-2; CDR3 DNA: TGTGCCAGCAGCTTAGTCATGTCAGGGGTTGATGGCTACACCTTC; CDR3 protein: CASSLVMSGVDGYTF
V gene: TRBV11-1; D gene: TRBD1; CDR3 length: 14; clone size: .; J gene: TRBJ2-7; CDR3 DNA: TGTGCCAGCAGCCGGACAGGGGGCGGGTACGAGCAGTACTTC; CDR3 protein: CASSRTGGGYEQYF
V gene: TRBV6-5; D gene: .; CDR3 length: 16; clone size: .; J gene: TRBJ2-1; CDR3 DNA: TGTGCCAGCAGTTACCCCGAGGGCACAGGATCTCGGGAGCAGTTCTTC; CDR3 protein: CASSYPEGTGSREQFF
V gene: TRBV7-9; D gene: .; CDR3 length: 14; clone size: .; J gene: TRBJ2-2; CDR3 DNA: TGTGCCAGCACCACCAGGACAAACACCGGGGAGCTGTTTTTT; CDR3 protein: CASTTRTNTGELFF
V gene: TRBV16; D gene: .; CDR3 length: 14; clone size: .; J gene: TRBJ2-3; CDR3 DNA: TGTGCCAGCAGCCGAGCGGATCCCACAGATACGCAGTATTTT; CDR3 protein: CASSRADPTDTQYF
V gene: TRBV24-1; D gene: .; CDR3 length: 19; clone size: .; J gene: TRBJ2-2; CDR3 DNA: TGTGCCACCAGTGATCCCCCCGGGACTCCTGGAGGGAACACCGGGGAGCTGTTTTTT; CDR3 protein: CATSDPPGTPGGNTGELFF
V gene: TRBV7-8; D gene: .; CDR3 length: 16; clone size: .; J gene: TRBJ1-4; CDR3 DNA: TGTGCCAGCAGCCCGCGGGGTTTGGGAGTGGGTGAAAAACTGTTTTTT; CDR3 protein: CASSPRGLGVGEKLFF
V gene: TRBV28; D gene: .; CDR3 length: 9; clone size: .; J gene: TRBJ1-2; CDR3 DNA: TGTGCCAGCAGCACGCCCTACACCTTC; CDR3 protein: CASSTPYTF
V gene: TRBV15; D gene: TRBD1; CDR3 length: 18; clone size: .; J gene: TRBJ2-3; CDR3 DNA: TGTGCCACCAGCAGAGAACCGACGACAGGGATGGGTACAGATACGCAGTATTTT; CDR3 protein: CATSREPTTGMGTDTQYF
V gene: TRBV19; D gene: TRBD2; CDR3 length: 15; clone size: once; J gene: TRBJ2-1; CDR3 DNA: TGTGCCAGTAGTAGGACAAAGGGACTAGCGGGTGAGCAGTTCTTC; CDR3 protein: CASSRTKGLAGEQFF
V gene: TRBV28; D gene: .; CDR3 length: 15; clone size: .; J gene: TRBJ1-1; CDR3 DNA: TGTGCCAGCAGCCTAAGGCAACAGCATCGGGCTGAAGCTTTCTTT; CDR3 protein: CASSLRQQHRAEAFF
V gene: TRBV7-2; D gene: TRBD1; CDR3 length: 14; clone size: .; J gene: TRBJ1-2; CDR3 DNA: TGTGCCAGCAGCGTAGGACAGGGGGTCTATGGCTACACCTTC; CDR3 protein: CASSVGQGVYGYTF
V gene: TRBV6-2/TRBV6-3; D gene: .; CDR3 length: 17; clone size: .; J gene: TRBJ2-3; CDR3 DNA: TGTGCCAGCAGCTCTCCCTGGTCAGGAAAGGACCCAGATACGCAGTATTTT; CDR3 protein: CASSSPWSGKDPDTQYF
V gene: TRBV15; D gene: .; CDR3 length: 14; clone size: .; J gene: TRBJ2-7; CDR3 DNA: TGTGCCACCAGCATCCGACAAAACCCCTACGAGCAGTACTTC; CDR3 protein: CATSIRQNPYEQYF
V gene: TRBV24-1; D gene: TRBD2; CDR3 length: 15; clone size: .; J gene: TRBJ2-1; CDR3 DNA: TGTGCCACCAGTGCGTCTAGCGGGAGACGGGATGAGCAGTTCTTC; CDR3 protein: CATSASSGRRDEQFF
V gene: TRBV10-3; D gene: TRBD1; CDR3 length: 12; clone size: .; J gene: TRBJ1-2; CDR3 DNA: TGTGCCATCATGGGACAGGACTATGGCTACACCTTC; CDR3 protein: CAIMGQDYGYTF
V gene: TRBV6-5; D gene: .; CDR3 length: 14; clone size: .; J gene: TRBJ2-5; CDR3 DNA: TGTGCCAGCACCTCCGGGGGGCAGGGAGAGACCCAGTACTTC; CDR3 protein: CASTSGGQGETQYF
V gene: TRBV7-2; D gene: TRBD1; CDR3 length: 15; clone size: .; J gene: TRBJ1-1; CDR3 DNA: TGTGCCAGCAGCGCCCGGGACAGGGGGCCCACTGAAGCTTTCTTT; CDR3 protein: CASSARDRGPTEAFF
V gene: TRBV2; D gene: .; CDR3 length: 14; clone size: .; J gene: TRBJ2-7; CDR3 DNA: TGTGCCAGCAGCGGGACAACTTCTTCCTACGAGCAGTACTTC; CDR3 protein: CASSGTTSSYEQYF
V gene: TRBV18; D gene: .; CDR3 length: 15; clone size: .; J gene: TRBJ2-3; CDR3 DNA: TGTGCCAGCTCACCACCGTCCCCGAACACAGATACGCAGTATTTT; CDR3 protein: CASSPPSPNTDTQYF
V gene: TRBV7-2; D gene: TRBD1; CDR3 length: 15; clone size: .; J gene: TRBJ1-2; CDR3 DNA: TGTGCCAGCAGCTTAACGAGACAGGGGTTGGTTGGCTACACCTTC; CDR3 protein: CASSLTRQGLVGYTF
V gene: TRBV7-2; D gene: TRBD1; CDR3 length: 19; clone size: few; J gene: TRBJ2-2; CDR3 DNA: TGTGCCAGCAGCTCAAGGCCCGGACAGGGGGCGCAAAACACCGGGGAGCTGTTTTTT; CDR3 protein: CASSSRPGQGAQNTGELFF
V gene: TRBV7-8; D gene: .; CDR3 length: 14; clone size: .; J gene: TRBJ1-5; CDR3 DNA: TGTGCCAGCAGCTTACGGGAGGGCAATCAGCCCCAGCATTTT; CDR3 protein: CASSLREGNQPQHF
V gene: TRBV6-6; D gene: .; CDR3 length: 16; clone size: .; J gene: TRBJ2-3; CDR3 DNA: TGTGCCAGCAGAGGCGGGGATTGGGGATTCACAGATACGCAGTATTTT; CDR3 protein: CASRGGDWGFTDTQYF
V gene: TRBV28; D gene: .; CDR3 length: 15; clone size: .; J gene: TRBJ1-6; CDR3 DNA: TGTGCCAGCCGACCCCGGGGGGGCTATAATTCACCCCTCCACTTT; CDR3 protein: CASRPRGGYNSPLHF
V gene: TRBV5-5; D gene: .; CDR3 length: 16; clone size: .; J gene: TRBJ1-1; CDR3 DNA: TGTGCCAGCAGCTCGGAATACAGGGTGGTGAACACTGAAGCTTTCTTT; CDR3 protein: CASSSEYRVVNTEAFF
V gene: TRBV5-1; D gene: .; CDR3 length: 14; clone size: once; J gene: TRBJ2-2; CDR3 DNA: TGCGCCAGCAGGATAGAGGGGAACACCGGGGAGCTGTTTTTT; CDR3 protein: CASRIEGNTGELFF
V gene: TRBV9; D gene: TRBD2; CDR3 length: 17; clone size: .; J gene: TRBJ2-3; CDR3 DNA: TGTGCCAGCAGCGTAGCTGGGCGGGGGTCTAGCACAGATACGCAGTATTTT; CDR3 protein: CASSVAGRGSSTDTQYF
V gene: TRBV2; D gene: .; CDR3 length: 13; clone size: once; J gene: TRBJ1-5; CDR3 DNA: TGTGCCAGCAACTGGCAGGTTAATCAGCCCCAGCATTTT; CDR3 protein: CASNWQVNQPQHF
V gene: TRBV19; D gene: .; CDR3 length: 17; clone size: .; J gene: TRBJ1-5; CDR3 DNA: TGTGCCAGTAGTATATTGGGTCCCCGGGACGGAGATCAGCCCCAGCATTTT; CDR3 protein: CASSILGPRDGDQPQHF
V gene: TRBV3-1/TRBV3-2; D gene: .; CDR3 length: 13; clone size: .; J gene: TRBJ1-5; CDR3 DNA: TGTGCCAGCAGCCGGCAGGGCGCACAGCCCCAGCATTTT; CDR3 protein: CASSRQGAQPQHF